This TCR beta chain derives from a study of T-cell reconstitution after alpha-beta-depleted transplantation in children. TCRbeta library preparation incorporated unique molecular identifiers. TCRdb reprocessed the PCR reads via MiXCR and lists one record per CDR3 protein. The repertoire holds some 490,000 distinct CDR3 sequences, with under 15% as singletons. Germline trimming cut 5 bases from V and 0 bases from J; bases unmatched to any gene: 7. The CDR3 contains 16 residues. Looked up from germline, CDR1 is SGHVS and CDR2 is FNYEAQ. The sample consisted of PBMCs from the stem cell graft donor, taken from the stem cell graft. This sequence originates from a human donor who donated a stem cell graft to a child with combined immunodeficiency. V is TRBV7-6 and J is TRBJ2-3, with 8 bases matching TRBD1. In DNA, the CDR3 is TGTGCCAGCAGCCCCGACAGGGGCTCAAGCACAGATACGCAGTATTTT. Encoded protein: CASSPDRGSSTDTQYF.